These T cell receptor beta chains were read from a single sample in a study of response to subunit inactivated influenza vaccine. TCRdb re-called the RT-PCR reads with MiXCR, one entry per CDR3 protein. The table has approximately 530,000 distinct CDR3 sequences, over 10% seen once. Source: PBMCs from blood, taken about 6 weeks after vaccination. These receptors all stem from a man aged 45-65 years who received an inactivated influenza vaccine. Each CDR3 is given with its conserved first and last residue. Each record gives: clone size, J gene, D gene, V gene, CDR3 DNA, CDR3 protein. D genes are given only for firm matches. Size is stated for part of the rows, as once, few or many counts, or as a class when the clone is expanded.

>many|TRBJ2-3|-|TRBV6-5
TGTGCCAGCAGTTACTCGAAGGGGTGGACAGATACGCAGTATTTT
CASSYSKGWTDTQYF
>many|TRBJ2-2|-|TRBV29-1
TGCAGCGTTGAGTCGAGTAACACCGGGGAGCTGTTTTTT
CSVESSNTGELFF
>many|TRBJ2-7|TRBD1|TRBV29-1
TGCAGCGTTGAAGATCGTCAGGGGGCCTACGAGCAGTACTTC
CSVEDRQGAYEQYF
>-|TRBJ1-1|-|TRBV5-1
TGCGCCAGCAGCCCGACCTGGACTGGGAACACTGAAGCTTTCTTT
CASSPTWTGNTEAFF
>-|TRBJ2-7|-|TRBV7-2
TGTGCCAGCAGCCCGACAGCTATTTACTACGAGCAGTACTTC
CASSPTAIYYEQYF
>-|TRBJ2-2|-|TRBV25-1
TGTGCCAGCAGTGCCCGCCCGGACACCGGGGAGCTGTTTTTT
CASSARPDTGELFF
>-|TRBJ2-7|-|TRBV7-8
TGTGCCAGCAGCACGAGGGGCTACGAGCAGTACTTC
CASSTRGYEQYF
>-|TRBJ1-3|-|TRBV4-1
TGCGCCAGCAGCCAAGAGACCGGGGCTGGAAACACCATATATTTT
CASSQETGAGNTIYF
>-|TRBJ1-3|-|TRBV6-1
TGTGCCAGCAAACCCGGGACACTCTCTGGAAACACCATATATTTT
CASKPGTLSGNTIYF
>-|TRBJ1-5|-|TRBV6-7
TGTGCTAGAGGCATAGTGTACAGTTACAATCAGCCCCAGCATTTT
CARGIVYSYNQPQHF
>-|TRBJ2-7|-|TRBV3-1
TGTGCCAGCAGCCAAGATACAGGGCGGTCAACCGAGCAGTACTTC
CASSQDTGRSTEQYF
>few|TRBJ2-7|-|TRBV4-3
TGCGCCAGCAGCCTGGGCTCCCACTACGAGCAGTACTTC
CASSLGSHYEQYF
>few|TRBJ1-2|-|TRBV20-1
TGCAGTGCTAGCAACCAGGGGTTATCTTTCTATGGCTACACCTTC
CSASNQGLSFYGYTF
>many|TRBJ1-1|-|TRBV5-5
TGTGCCAGCAGACACATCAGGGATGACACTGAAGCTTTCTTT
CASRHIRDDTEAFF
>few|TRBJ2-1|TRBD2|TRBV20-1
TGCAGTGCTTTAACTAGCGCCGCTTACAATGAGCAGTTCTTC
CSALTSAAYNEQFF
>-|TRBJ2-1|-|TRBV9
TGTGCCAGCAGCGTTTGGGGAAACAATGAGCAGTTCTTC
CASSVWGNNEQFF
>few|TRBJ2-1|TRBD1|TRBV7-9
TGTGCCAGCAGCTTAGGGACAGGGGGCCCCTACAATGAGCAGTTCTTC
CASSLGTGGPYNEQFF
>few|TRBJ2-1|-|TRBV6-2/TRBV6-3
TGTGCCAGCACCTATGAGAGGGGTTACAATGAGCAGTTCTTC
CASTYERGYNEQFF
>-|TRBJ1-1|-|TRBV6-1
TGTGCCAGCAGTGTTAAGAGTACTGAAGCTTTCTTT
CASSVKSTEAFF
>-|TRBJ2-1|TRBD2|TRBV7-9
TGTGCCAGCAGCTTAAGGCCGGGGGGGCCCAATGAGCAGTTCTTC
CASSLRPGGPNEQFF
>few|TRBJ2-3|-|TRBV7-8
TGTGCCAGCAGCAGACGAGTTGGGGGCACAGATACGCAGTATTTT
CASSRRVGGTDTQYF
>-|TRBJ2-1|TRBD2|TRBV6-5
TGTGCCAGCAGTTACTCGACTAGCGGGAGGGGGTATGAGCAGTTCTTC
CASSYSTSGRGYEQFF
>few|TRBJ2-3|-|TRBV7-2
TGTGCCAGCAGCGCGACTATGAGCACAGATACGCAGTATTTT
CASSATMSTDTQYF
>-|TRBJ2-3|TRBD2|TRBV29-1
TGCAGCGTCACTGGACGGCGGGGGGGAGACACAGATACGCAGTATTTT
CSVTGRRGGDTDTQYF
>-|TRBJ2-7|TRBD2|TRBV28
TGTGCCAGCGTCGAAGCGGGGGGGAGGTCCTACGAGCAGTACTTC
CASVEAGGRSYEQYF
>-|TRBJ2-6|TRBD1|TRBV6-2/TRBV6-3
TGTGCCAGCACCCGACAGGGCTCTGGGGCCAACGTCCTGACTTTC
CASTRQGSGANVLTF
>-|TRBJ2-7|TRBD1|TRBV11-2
TGTGCCAGCAGCTTAGGATACAAGCTCGGGACAGGGGGCTACGAGCAGTACTTC
CASSLGYKLGTGGYEQYF
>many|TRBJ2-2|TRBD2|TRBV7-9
TGTGCCAGCAGCTTCAGAGGACTAGCGTATGGCGGGGAGCTGTTTTTT
CASSFRGLAYGGELFF
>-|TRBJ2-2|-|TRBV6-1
TGTGCCAGCAGCGAATTTAACACCGGGGAGCTGTTTTTT
CASSEFNTGELFF
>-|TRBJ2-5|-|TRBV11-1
TGTGCCAGCAGCTTAAAGTTGTGGGGCAGACTCGCCCAAGAGACCCAGTACTTC
CASSLKLWGRLAQETQYF
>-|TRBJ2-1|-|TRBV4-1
TGCGCCAGCAGCCAAGGACACAGGACGATAGGGGATGAGCAGTTCTTC
CASSQGHRTIGDEQFF
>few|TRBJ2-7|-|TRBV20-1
TGCAGTGCTAGAGAGGCGAGGTCCTCCTACGAGCAGTACTTC
CSAREARSSYEQYF
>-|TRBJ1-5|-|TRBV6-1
TGTGCCAGCAAGGGGGGTGGAAGCAATCAGCCCCAGCATTTT
CASKGGGSNQPQHF
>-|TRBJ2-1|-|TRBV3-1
TGTGCCAGCAGCCAAGGGCGGGGAGCCTCCTACAATGAGCAGTTCTTC
CASSQGRGASYNEQFF
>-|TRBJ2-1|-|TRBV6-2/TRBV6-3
TGTGCCAGCAGTTATCGGCAGAACTCCTACAATGAGCAGTTCTTC
CASSYRQNSYNEQFF
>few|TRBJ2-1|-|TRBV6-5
TGTGCCAGCAGTTACTTCACGCACCAGGGGGGAGGTGAGCAGTTCTTC
CASSYFTHQGGGEQFF
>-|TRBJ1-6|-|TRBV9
TGTGCCAGCAGCGCGACCGGGGGTTCACCCCTCCACTTT
CASSATGGSPLHF
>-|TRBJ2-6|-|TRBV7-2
TGTGCCAGCAGCTTAGGCGAACCCGGGGCCAACGTCCTGACTTTC
CASSLGEPGANVLTF
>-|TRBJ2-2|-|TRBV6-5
TGTGCCAGCAGTTACCAGTGGACTACCGGGGAGCTGTTTTTT
CASSYQWTTGELFF
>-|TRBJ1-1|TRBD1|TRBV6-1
TGTGCCAGCAAACAGGGGGGGAACACTGAAGCTTTCTTT
CASKQGGNTEAFF
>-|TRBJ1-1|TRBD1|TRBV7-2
TGTGCCAGCAGCCAGCACAGGGGGCGCGAAGCTTTCTTT
CASSQHRGREAFF
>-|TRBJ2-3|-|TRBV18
TGTGCCAGCTCAGGGACCAGCGTTTCGGATACGCAGTATTTT
CASSGTSVSDTQYF
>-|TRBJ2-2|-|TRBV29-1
TGCAGCGTTGAAAGAGGGGCGCGAGGCAACGGGGAGCTGTTTTTT
CSVERGARGNGELFF
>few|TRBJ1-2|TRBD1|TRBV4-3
TGCGCCAGCAGCCAAGCCGAGGGGGCTGGGTATGGCTACACCTTC
CASSQAEGAGYGYTF
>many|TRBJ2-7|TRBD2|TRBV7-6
TGTGCCAGCAGCCCCCGGGAGGACTACGAGCAGTACTTC
CASSPREDYEQYF
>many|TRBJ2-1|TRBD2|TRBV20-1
TGCAGTGCTAGAAGGACCAGGACTAGCGGGAGGAAAGTGGGTTGGGCTGAGCAGTTCTTC
CSARRTRTSGRKVGWAEQFF
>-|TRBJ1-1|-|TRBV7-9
TGTGCCAGCAGCTCCGGGACTCAGAACACTGAAGCTTTCTTT
CASSSGTQNTEAFF
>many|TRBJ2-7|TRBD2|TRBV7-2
TGTGCCAGCAGCTTAGGGCCTAGCGGGGCTTGTTACTTC
CASSLGPSGACYF
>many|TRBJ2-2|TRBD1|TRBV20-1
TGCAGTGCTAGAGATGGGACAGGCCGACCCACCGGGGAGCTGTTTTTT
CSARDGTGRPTGELFF
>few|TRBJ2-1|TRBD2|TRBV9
TGTGCCAGCAGCGTAGCTACTAGCGGGAGCGGCAGCAATGAGCAGTTCTTC
CASSVATSGSGSNEQFF
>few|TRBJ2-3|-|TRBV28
TGTGCCAGCAGTCGGGCCGGGACGCCCTTTGTGGATACGCAGTATTTT
CASSRAGTPFVDTQYF